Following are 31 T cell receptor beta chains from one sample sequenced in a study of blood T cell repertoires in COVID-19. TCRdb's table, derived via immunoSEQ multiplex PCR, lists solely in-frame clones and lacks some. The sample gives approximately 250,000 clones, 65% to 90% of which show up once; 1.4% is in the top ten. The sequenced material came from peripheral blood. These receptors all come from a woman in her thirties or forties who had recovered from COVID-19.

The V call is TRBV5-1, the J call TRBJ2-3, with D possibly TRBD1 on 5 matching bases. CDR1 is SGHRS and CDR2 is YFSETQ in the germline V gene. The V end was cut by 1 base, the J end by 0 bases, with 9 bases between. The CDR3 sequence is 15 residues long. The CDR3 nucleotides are TGCGCCAGCAGCTTGTATCAGGGTAGCACAGATACGCAGTATTTT. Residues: CASSLYQGSTDTQYF.

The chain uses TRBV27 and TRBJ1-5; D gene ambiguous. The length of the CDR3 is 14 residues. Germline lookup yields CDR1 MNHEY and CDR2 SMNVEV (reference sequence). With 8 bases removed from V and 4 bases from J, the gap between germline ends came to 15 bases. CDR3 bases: TGTGCCAGCGGCCAGAGGCTATCAAATCAGCCCCAGCATTTT. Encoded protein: CASGQRLSNQPQHF.

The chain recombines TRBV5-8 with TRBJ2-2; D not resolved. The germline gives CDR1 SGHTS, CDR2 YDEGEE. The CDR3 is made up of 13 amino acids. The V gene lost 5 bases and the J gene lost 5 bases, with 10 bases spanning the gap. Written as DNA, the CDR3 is TGTGCCAGCAGGTGGGCTAAGACCGGGGAGCTGTTTTTT. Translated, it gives CASRWAKTGELFF.

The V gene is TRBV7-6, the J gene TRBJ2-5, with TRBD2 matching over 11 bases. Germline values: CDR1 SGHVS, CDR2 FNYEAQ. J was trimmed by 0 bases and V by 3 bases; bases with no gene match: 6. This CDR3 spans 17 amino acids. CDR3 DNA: TGTGCCAGCAGCTTGCCCTTAGCGGGGGGGAACCAAGAGACCCAGTACTTC. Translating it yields CASSLPLAGGNQETQYF.

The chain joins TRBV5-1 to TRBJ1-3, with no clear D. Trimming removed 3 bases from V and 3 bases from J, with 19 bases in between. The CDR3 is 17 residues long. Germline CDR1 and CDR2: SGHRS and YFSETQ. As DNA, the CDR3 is TGCGCCAGCAGCTCTGGGGTCGGGGTGCCAGGTGGAAACACCATATATTTT. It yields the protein CASSSGVGVPGGNTIYF. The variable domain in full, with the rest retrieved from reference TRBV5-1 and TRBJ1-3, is KAGVTQTPRYLIKTRGQQVTLSCSPISGHRSVSWYQQTPGQGLQFLFEYFSETQRNKGNFPGRFSGRQFSNSRSEMNVSTLELGDSALYLCASSSGVGVPGGNTIYFGEGSWLTVV.

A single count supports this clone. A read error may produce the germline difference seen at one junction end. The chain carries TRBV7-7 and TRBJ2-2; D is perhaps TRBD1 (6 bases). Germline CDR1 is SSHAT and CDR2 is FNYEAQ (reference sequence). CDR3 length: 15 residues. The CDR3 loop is CASSPTGLDTGELFF. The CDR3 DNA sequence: TGTGCTAGCAGCCCTACAGGGTTGGACACCGGGGAGCTGTTTTTT.

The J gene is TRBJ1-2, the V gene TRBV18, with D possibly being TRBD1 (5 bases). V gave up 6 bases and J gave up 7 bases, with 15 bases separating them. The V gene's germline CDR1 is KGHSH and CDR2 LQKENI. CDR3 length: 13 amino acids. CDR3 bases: TGTGCCAGCTCCCCCGACGGGGGGGGTGGCTACACCTTC. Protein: CASSPDGGGGYTF.

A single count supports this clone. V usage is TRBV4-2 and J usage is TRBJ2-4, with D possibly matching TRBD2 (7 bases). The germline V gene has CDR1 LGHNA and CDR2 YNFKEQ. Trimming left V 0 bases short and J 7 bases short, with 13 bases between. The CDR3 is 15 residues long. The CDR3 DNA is TGTGCCAGCAGCCAAGAATCGGGGGGCCGGAACATTCAGTACTTC. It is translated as CASSQESGGRNIQYF.

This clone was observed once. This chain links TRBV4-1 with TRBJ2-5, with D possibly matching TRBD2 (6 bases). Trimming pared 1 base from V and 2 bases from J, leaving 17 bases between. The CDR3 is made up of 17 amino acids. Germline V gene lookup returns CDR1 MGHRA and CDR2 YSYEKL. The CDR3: CASSQALRWGEQETQYF. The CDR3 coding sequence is TGCGCCAGCAGCCAAGCGCTAAGATGGGGGGAGCAAGAGACCCAGTACTTC.

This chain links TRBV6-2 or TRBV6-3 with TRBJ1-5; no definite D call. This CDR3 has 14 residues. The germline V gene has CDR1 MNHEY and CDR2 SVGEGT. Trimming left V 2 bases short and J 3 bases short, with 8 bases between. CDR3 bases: TGTGCCAGCAGTTACAGCACAGTCAATCAGCCCCAGCATTTT. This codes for CASSYSTVNQPQHF.

CDR3 in amino acids: CASTELAFNEQFF. CDR3 bases: TGTGCCAGCACCGAACTAGCGTTCAATGAGCAGTTCTTC. V usage is TRBV2 and J usage is TRBJ2-1; 7 bases align to TRBD2. In germline, CDR1 is SNHLY, CDR2 FYNNEI. The V segment lost 7 bases and the J segment 6 bases; nucleotides outside the gene matches: 6. CDR3 length: 13 residues. The full variable domain, completed using reference TRBV2 and TRBJ2-1, is EPEVTQTPSHQVTQMGQEVILRCVPISNHLYFYWYRQILGQKVEFLVSFYNNEISEKSEIFDDQFSVERPDGSNFTLKIRSTKLEDSAMYFCASTELAFNEQFFGPGTRLTVL.

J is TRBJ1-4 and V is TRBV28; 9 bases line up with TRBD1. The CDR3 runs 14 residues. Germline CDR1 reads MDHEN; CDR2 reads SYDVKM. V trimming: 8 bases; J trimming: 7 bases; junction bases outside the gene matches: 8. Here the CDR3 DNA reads TGTGCCAGCGGTACAGGGGGCCGATCTGAAAAACTGTTTTTT. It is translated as CASGTGGRSEKLFF.

The CDR3 coding sequence is TGTGCCAGCAGCTTGGGGCGGACAGGGGGGAATGAAAAACTGTTTTTT. Its translation: CASSLGRTGGNEKLFF. The chain has TRBV5-6 and TRBJ1-4, with 10 bases that match TRBD1. V gave up 0 bases and J gave up 5 bases; unmatched junction bases: 4. Germline V gives CDR1 SGHDT, CDR2 YYEEEE. The CDR3 length is 16 residues.

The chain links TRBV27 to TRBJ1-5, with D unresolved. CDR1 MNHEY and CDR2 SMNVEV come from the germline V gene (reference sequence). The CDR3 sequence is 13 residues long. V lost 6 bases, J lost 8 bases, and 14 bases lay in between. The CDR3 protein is CASSLSIAKPQHF. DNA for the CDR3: TGTGCCAGCAGCCTTTCGATAGCGAAGCCCCAGCATTTT.

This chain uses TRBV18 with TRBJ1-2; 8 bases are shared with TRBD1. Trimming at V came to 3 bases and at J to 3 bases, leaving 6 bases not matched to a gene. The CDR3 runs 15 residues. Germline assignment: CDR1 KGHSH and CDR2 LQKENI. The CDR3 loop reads CASSPDRVGYYGYTF. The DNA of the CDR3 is TGTGCCAGCTCACCGGACAGGGTGGGTTACTATGGCTACACCTTC.

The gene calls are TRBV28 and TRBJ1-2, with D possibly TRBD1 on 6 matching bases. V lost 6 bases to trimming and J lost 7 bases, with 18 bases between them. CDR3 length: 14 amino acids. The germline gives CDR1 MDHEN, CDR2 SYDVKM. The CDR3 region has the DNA TGTGCCAGCAGCCTCAGGGGATGGAGTAGTGGCTACACCTTC. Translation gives CASSLRGWSSGYTF.

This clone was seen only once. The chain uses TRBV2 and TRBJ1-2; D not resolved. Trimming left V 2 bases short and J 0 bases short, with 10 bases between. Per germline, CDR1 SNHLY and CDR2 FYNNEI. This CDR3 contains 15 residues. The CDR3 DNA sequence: TGTGCCAGCAGTGAATTGAGGTCCTCTAACTATGGCTACACCTTC. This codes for CASSELRSSNYGYTF.

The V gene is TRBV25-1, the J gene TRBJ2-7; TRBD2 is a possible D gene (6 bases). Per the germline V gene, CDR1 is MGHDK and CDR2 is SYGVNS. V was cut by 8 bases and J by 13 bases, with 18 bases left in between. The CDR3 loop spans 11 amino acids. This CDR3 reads CASLTGGNLYF. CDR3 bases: TGTGCCAGCCTCACGGGCGGGAATTTATACTTC.

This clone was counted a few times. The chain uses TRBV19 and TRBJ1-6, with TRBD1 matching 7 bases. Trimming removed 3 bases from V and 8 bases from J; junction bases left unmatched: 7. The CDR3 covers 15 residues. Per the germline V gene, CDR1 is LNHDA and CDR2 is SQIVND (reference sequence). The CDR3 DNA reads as TGTGCCAGTAGTATTACGGGACAGTACGATTCACCCCTCCACTTT. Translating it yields CASSITGQYDSPLHF.

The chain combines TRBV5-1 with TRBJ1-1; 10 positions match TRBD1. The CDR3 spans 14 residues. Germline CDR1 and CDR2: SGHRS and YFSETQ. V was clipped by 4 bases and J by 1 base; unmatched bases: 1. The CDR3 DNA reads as TGCGCCAGCAGCGGGGACAGGGGGAACACTGAAGCTTTCTTT. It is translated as CASSGDRGNTEAFF.

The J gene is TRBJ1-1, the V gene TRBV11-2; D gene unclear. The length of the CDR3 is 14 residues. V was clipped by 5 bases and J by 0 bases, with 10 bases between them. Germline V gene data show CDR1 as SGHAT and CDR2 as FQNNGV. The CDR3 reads CASSRGLMNTEAFF. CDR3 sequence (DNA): TGTGCCAGCAGCCGCGGACTGATGAACACTGAAGCTTTCTTT.

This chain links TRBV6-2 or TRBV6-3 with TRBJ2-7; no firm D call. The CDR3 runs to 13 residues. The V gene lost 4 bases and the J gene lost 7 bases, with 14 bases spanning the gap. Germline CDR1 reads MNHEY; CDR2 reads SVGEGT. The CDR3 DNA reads TGTGCCAGCAGTTCGCCCCCTCTATCTGAGCAGTACTTC. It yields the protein CASSSPPLSEQYF.

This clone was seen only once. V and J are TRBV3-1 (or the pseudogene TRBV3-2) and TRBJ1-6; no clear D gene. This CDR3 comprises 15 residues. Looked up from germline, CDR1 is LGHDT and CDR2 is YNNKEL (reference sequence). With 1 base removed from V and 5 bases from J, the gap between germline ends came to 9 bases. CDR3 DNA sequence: TGTGCCAGCAGCCAAGGTCCGGGAGATAATTCACCCCTCCACTTT. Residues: CASSQGPGDNSPLHF.

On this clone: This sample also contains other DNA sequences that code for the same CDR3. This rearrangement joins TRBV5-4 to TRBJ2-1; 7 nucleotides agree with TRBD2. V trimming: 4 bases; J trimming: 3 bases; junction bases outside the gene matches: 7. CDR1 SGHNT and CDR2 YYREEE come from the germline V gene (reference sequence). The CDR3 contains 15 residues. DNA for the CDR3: TGTGCCAGCAGCGTCGCCGGGACTATCTACAATGAGCAGTTCTTC. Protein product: CASSVAGTIYNEQFF.

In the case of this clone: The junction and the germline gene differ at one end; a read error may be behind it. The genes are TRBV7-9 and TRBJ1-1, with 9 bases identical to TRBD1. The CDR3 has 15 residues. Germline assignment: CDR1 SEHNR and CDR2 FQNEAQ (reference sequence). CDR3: CASSRSDRGNSEAFF. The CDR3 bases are TGTGCCAGCAGCCGATCCGACAGGGGGAACTCTGAAGCTTTCTTT.

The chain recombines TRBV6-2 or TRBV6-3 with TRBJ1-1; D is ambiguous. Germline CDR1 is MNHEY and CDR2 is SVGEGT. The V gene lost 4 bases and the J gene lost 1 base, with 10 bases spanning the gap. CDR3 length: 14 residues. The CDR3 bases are TGTGCCAGCAGTTTGGAGGGTTCGAACACTGAAGCTTTCTTT. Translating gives CASSLEGSNTEAFF.

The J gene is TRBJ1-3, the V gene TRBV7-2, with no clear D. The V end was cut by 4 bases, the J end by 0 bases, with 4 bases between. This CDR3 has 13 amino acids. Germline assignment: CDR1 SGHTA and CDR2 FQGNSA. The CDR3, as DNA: TGTGCCAGCAGCTACAACTCTGGAAACACCATATATTTT. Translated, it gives CASSYNSGNTIYF.

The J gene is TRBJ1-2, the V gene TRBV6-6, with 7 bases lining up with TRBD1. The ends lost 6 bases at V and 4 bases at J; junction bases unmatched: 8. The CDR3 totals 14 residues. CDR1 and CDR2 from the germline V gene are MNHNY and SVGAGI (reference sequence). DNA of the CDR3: TGTGCCAGCAGCCCCCGGACAGGAACCTATGGCTACACCTTC. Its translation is CASSPRTGTYGYTF.

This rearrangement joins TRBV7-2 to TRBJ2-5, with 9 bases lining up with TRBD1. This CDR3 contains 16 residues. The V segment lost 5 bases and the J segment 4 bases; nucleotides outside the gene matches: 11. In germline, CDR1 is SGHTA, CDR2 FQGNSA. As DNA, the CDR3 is TGTGCCAGCAGCACCCCTACAGGGGGCAAGAGAGAGACCCAGTACTTC. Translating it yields CASSTPTGGKRETQYF.

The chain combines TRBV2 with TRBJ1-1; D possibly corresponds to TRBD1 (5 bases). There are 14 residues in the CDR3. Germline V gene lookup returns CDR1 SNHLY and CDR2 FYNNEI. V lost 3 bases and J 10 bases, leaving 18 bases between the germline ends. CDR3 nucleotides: TGTGCCAGCAGTGACGGCAGGGCTGGGTTCCTAGCTTTCTTT. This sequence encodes CASSDGRAGFLAFF.

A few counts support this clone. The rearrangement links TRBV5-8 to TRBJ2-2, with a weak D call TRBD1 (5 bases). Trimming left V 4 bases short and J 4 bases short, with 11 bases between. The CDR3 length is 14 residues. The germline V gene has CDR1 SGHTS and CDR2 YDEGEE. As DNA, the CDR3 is TGTGCCAGCAGCCGACAGATCTCCACCGGGGAGCTGTTTTTT. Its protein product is CASSRQISTGELFF.